This T cell receptor (beta chain) was sequenced during a study of CD8 T cells in Susac syndrome. Study results and caveats: The number of individuals included in the study's TCR sequencing and HLA analysis was acknowledged as relatively small.

With respect to this clonotype: Its target is not known.

Controls were drawn from healthy donors and were matched for age and sex. TEMRA cells were FACS-enriched, unlike CD8+ and CD4+ T cells, which were negatively isolated. With random hexamers, reverse transcription was performed on about 0.45 to 1 ug of RNA. An immunoSEQ multiplex PCR generated amplified TCR beta CDR3 products spanning 54 Vbeta and 13 Jbeta. TCRdb itself ran the immunoSEQ multiplex PCR reads through MiXCR, one entry per CDR3 protein. The sample has 100,000 or so distinct CDR3 sequences, over 90% seen once. The CDR3 spans 12 residues. Deletions cut 3 bases from V and 4 bases from J, with 7 bases between. The V gene's germline CDR1 is MGHRA and CDR2 YSYEKL.

The TCR was taken from a human donor in good health. Sequenced: CD4+ T cells from PBMCs. The gene calls are TRBV4-1 and TRBJ2-7, with D hard to call. The CDR3 coding sequence is TGCGCCAGCAGCCATGATGGGTACGAGCAGTACTTC. Encoded protein: CASSHDGYEQYF.